Sequencing of this T cell receptor beta chain was carried out in a study of sequential checkpoint blockade in melanoma. Treatment meaning: randomized to nivolumab then ipilimumab (arm A) or the reverse (arm B). Profiled with immunoSEQ multiplex PCR; TCRdb holds only in-frame clones, not every one. The sample lists roughly 19,000 clones, over 70% occurring once. J gave up 0 bases and V 6 bases, and 5 bases lay outside the gene matches. The germline V gene encodes CDR1 MNHEY and CDR2 SMNVEV (reference sequence). This CDR3 region has 15 residues. The chain couples TRBV27 to TRBJ2-3; 8 nucleotides agree with TRBD2. Sequencing was performed on CD8+ T cells sorted from blood (inferred from file names), taken from a patient given nivolumab and ipilimumab in sequence. This TCR derives from a human donor with melanoma. The CDR3 DNA is TGTGCCAGCAGGGTACTAGCGGCAAGCACAGATACGCAGTATTTT. It specifies CASRVLAASTDTQYF.